This note documents a single TCR beta chain sequence. The sample belongs to a study of blood T cell repertoires in COVID-19. Produced via immunoSEQ multiplex PCR; TCRdb's table is partial and in-frame only. Found here are 120,000 to 150,000 clones, roughly 88% of them singletons; the top ten hold about 8%. The CDR3 is made up of 14 amino acids. From germline, CDR1 is LGHDT and CDR2 YNNKEL (reference sequence). V lost 0 bases and J 4 bases, leaving 9 bases between the germline ends. The receptor comes from a woman aged 60 to 75 with COVID-19, enrolled during active disease. Sequenced: peripheral blood. The chain recombines TRBV3-1 (or the pseudogene TRBV3-2) with TRBJ1-2; perhaps TRBD1 as D (5 bases). CDR3 region: CASSQEIQGYGYTF. The CDR3 bases are TGTGCCAGCAGCCAAGAAATTCAGGGCTATGGCTACACCTTC.